The entry below describes one TCR beta chain. The target antigen is unknown. This entry belongs to a study of T cells in tuberculosis. General study results and limits: Active tuberculosis patients had shorter CDR3-alpha; the beta difference was nonsignificant. Using the GMM-specific repertoire gave nearly 90% accuracy versus around 74% with motifs. Active tuberculosis TCR-alpha repertoires lay closer to GMM-specific TCRs than IGRA-negative controls, suggesting clonal expansion.

Repertoires were generated with immunoSEQ multiplex PCR, while TCRdb's copy carries only in-frame clones and drops some. The sample consists of about 30,000 clones, less than 95% of them appearing once. Adolescents were screened for latent TB by skin test and IGRA. Source material: PBMCs. The clonotype comes from a donor aged 10-29 years with latent tuberculosis or without tuberculosis infection.

CDR3 DNA: TGTGCCAGCTCACTTTTAGCGGGACTTAGCACAGATACGCAGTATTTT. This gives the protein CASSLLAGLSTDTQYF. The chain recombines TRBV18 with TRBJ2-3; 8 nucleotides agree with TRBD2. V trimming: 4 bases; J trimming: 0 bases; junction bases outside the gene matches: 6. The germline V gene encodes CDR1 KGHSH and CDR2 LQKENI. The CDR3 consists of 16 residues. Full variable domain (rest looked up from reference TRBV18 and TRBJ2-3): NAGVMQNPRHLVRRRGQEARLRCSPMKGHSHVYWYRQLPEEGLKFMVYLQKENIIDESGMPKERFSAEFPKEGPSILRIQQVVRGDSAAYFCASSLLAGLSTDTQYFGPGTRLTVL.